The clone carrying this TCR beta chain was picked up a small number of times. Its specificity is not known. The sample belongs to a study of cytomegalovirus exposure and HLA in healthy donors. Study-level results: In a later analysis, around 18,000 TCR beta sequences were associated with HLA alleles at 0.05 false discovery rate. Researchers had no immune exposure information except CMV serostatus available.

Germline-derived CDR1 and CDR2 are LNHDA and SQIVND (reference sequence). Trimming removed 4 bases from V and 3 bases from J; junction bases left unmatched: 15. CDR3 length equals 20 residues. The PCR used 60 Vbeta and 13 Jbeta primers. The repertoire was sequenced with immunoSEQ multiplex PCR; TCRdb's copy has only in-frame clones and lacks some. The data hold about 150,000 clones, with around 77% observed a single time. Sequenced: PBMCs. The receptor's source is a man aged 25-45 years in good health and CMV-seronegative. V gene TRBV19 combines with J gene TRBJ2-3; 14 bases fit TRBD2. The CDR3 protein is CASSTGTPGTSGSWTDTQYF. For the CDR3, the DNA is TGTGCCAGTAGTACCGGGACACCCGGGACTAGCGGGAGTTGGACAGATACGCAGTATTTT.